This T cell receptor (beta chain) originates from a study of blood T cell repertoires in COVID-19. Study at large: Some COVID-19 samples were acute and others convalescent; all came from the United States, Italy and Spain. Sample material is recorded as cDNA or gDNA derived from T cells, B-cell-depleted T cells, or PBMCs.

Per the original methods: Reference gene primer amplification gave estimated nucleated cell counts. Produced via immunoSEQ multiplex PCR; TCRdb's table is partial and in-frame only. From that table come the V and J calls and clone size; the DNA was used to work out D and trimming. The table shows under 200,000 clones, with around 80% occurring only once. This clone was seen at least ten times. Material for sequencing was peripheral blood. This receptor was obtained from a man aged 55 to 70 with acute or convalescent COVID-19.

The CDR3 coding sequence is TGTGCCATCAGCATCGGGGGGATGAACTACGAGCAGTACTTC. This codes for CAISIGGMNYEQYF. This sequence joins TRBV10-3 and TRBJ2-7, with 7 bases fitting TRBD2. Per the germline V gene, CDR1 is ENHRY and CDR2 is SYGVKD. V lost 6 bases to trimming and J lost 3 bases; unmatched junction nucleotides: 8. The CDR3 covers 14 residues.